Presented here are 27 T cell receptor beta chains from one specimen sequenced in a study of T cells in Graves' hyperthyroidism and ophthalmopathy. Amplification yielded TCR beta CDR3 regions, with RNA transcripts as the source. With the HTBI primer set, the TCR CDR3 went through a first round of RT-PCR. In TCRdb, the multiplex PCR reads were re-called with MiXCR into one record per CDR3 protein. The data contain fewer than 700,000 distinct CDR3 sequences, 15% to 20% of them singletons. The specimen sequenced was blood. The receptors were gathered from a woman younger than 35 with Graves' ophthalmopathy.

A few counts support this clonotype. The rearrangement uses TRBV29-1 and TRBJ2-1, with D tentatively TRBD2 (5 bases). Germline CDR1 is SQVTM and CDR2 is ANQGSEA. Trimming removed 4 bases from V and 3 bases from J, with 7 bases in between. The CDR3 has 12 residues. CDR3 bases: TGCAGCGTTGCCCGGGACTACAATGAGCAGTTCTTC. Protein sequence: CSVARDYNEQFF.

The CDR3 protein is CASSLLVSWEQYF. In nucleotides, the CDR3 is TGTGCCAGCAGTTTACTCGTTAGCTGGGAGCAGTACTTC. The gene calls are TRBV12-3 or TRBV12-4 and TRBJ2-7; D is unclear. Trimming left V 2 bases short and J 7 bases short, with 12 bases between. The CDR3 has 13 residues.

The table lists this clonotype with many counts. This chain connects TRBV7-2 to TRBJ2-7, with D possibly TRBD2 on 6 matching bases. From germline, CDR1 is SGHTA and CDR2 FQGNSA. Trimming shortened V by 5 bases and J by 0 bases, and 14 bases separated the two germline ends. This CDR3 region has 15 residues. CDR3 loop: CASSPQRAYSYEQYF. The DNA of the CDR3 is TGTGCCAGCAGCCCGCAGCGGGCCTACTCCTACGAGCAGTACTTC.

This clonotype was observed at least ten times. The chain carries TRBV30 and TRBJ2-2; D is unresolved. The V end was cut by 3 bases, the J end by 6 bases, with 20 bases between. From germline, CDR1 is GTSNPN and CDR2 SVGIG (reference sequence). The CDR3 consists of 16 residues. For the CDR3, the DNA is TGTGCCTGGAGCCTCCCCTACGCCTCCCTCCCCGGGGAGCTGTTTTTT. Its protein is CAWSLPYASLPGELFF. The full variable domain, completed using reference TRBV30 and TRBJ2-2, is SQTIHQWPATLVQPVGSPLSLECTVEGTSNPNLYWYRQAAGRGLQLLFYSVGIGQISSEVPQNLSASRPQDRQFILSSKKLLLSDSGFYLCAWSLPYASLPGELFFGEGSRLTVL.

This clonotype was seen ten or more times. This chain links TRBV7-2 with TRBJ1-2, with 11 bases lining up with TRBD1. Germline CDR1 and CDR2: SGHTA and FQGNSA. Unmatched junction bases numbered 7, after V lost 6 bases and J lost 7 bases. This CDR3 has 14 amino acids. Written as DNA, the CDR3 is TGTGCCAGCAGGGGGACAGGGGGGGAAGGTGGCTACACCTTC. Translation: CASRGTGGEGGYTF.

In this sample, this clonotype turned up many times. This chain joins TRBV28 and TRBJ1-1, with TRBD1 identical over 7 bases. Per the germline V gene, CDR1 is MDHEN and CDR2 is SYDVKM. Trimming removed 5 bases from V and 3 bases from J; junction bases left unmatched: 6. The CDR3 spans 14 residues. Here the CDR3 reads CASSPQGRHTEAFF. CDR3 nucleotide sequence: TGTGCCAGCAGTCCACAGGGGCGTCACACTGAAGCTTTCTTT. The full variable domain, completed using reference TRBV28 and TRBJ1-1, is DVKVTQSSRYLVKRTGEKVFLECVQDMDHENMFWYRQDPGLGLRLIYFSYDVKMKEKGDIPEGYSVSREKKERFSLILESASTNQTSMYLCASSPQGRHTEAFFGQGTRLTVV.

This clonotype was counted only a few times. The chain couples TRBV11-2 to TRBJ2-5, with 9 positions matching TRBD2. The CDR3 runs to 18 residues. Losses at the gene ends were 3 bases for V and 5 bases for J; bases not matched to a gene: 16. Germline CDR1 SGHAT, CDR2 FQNNGV. CDR3 sequence: CASSFLFGGGAEGETQYF. The DNA of the CDR3 is TGTGCCAGCAGCTTCCTTTTCGGCGGGGGGGCCGAGGGGGAGACCCAGTACTTC.

This clonotype was seen only once. The rearrangement links TRBV4-1 to TRBJ2-7, with 7 bases aligning to TRBD1. The CDR3 extends over 16 amino acids. V lost 0 bases to trimming and J lost 4 bases; unmatched junction nucleotides: 9. Germline V gene data show CDR1 as MGHRA and CDR2 as YSYEKL. The CDR3 region is CASSQDLYAGGYEQYF. The CDR3, as DNA: TGCGCCAGCAGCCAAGATCTTTATGCAGGGGGATACGAGCAGTACTTC.

This clonotype appeared a few times. The chain joins TRBV6-1 to TRBJ1-5, with D perhaps matching TRBD1 (6 bases). Trimming took off 3 bases at V and 6 bases at J, with 18 bases between the two ends. CDR1 and CDR2 from the germline V gene are MNHNS and SASEGT. CDR3 length equals 16 residues. The CDR3 DNA follows: TGTGCCAGCAGTGATAGTGGGGGCGCCTACAGTCAGCCCCAGCATTTT. Its protein is CASSDSGGAYSQPQHF.

The chain recombines TRBV28 with TRBJ2-1, with 9 bases fitting TRBD2. CDR3 length equals 14 residues. Germline CDR1 reads MDHEN; CDR2 reads SYDVKM. Unmatched junction bases numbered 6, after V lost 8 bases and J lost 4 bases. The CDR3 DNA reads as TGTGCCAGCCTGATAGCGGGGGATTACAATGAGCAGTTCTTC. This encodes CASLIAGDYNEQFF.

This clonotype was detected ten times or more. This sequence joins TRBV30 and TRBJ1-2; 9 bases match TRBD1. The CDR3 has 15 amino acids. The trim removed 0 bases at V and 8 bases at J, leaving 10 bases unmatched. Germline V gives CDR1 GTSNPN, CDR2 SVGIG (reference sequence). CDR3 protein: CAWSVTRQGVGGYTF. DNA for the CDR3: TGTGCCTGGAGTGTAACTCGACAGGGGGTCGGAGGCTACACCTTC.

This clonotype came up many times. V gene TRBV24-1 combines with J gene TRBJ1-1; 8 bases line up with TRBD1. J was trimmed by 1 base and V by 9 bases; bases with no gene match: 12. Germline CDR1 is KGHDR and CDR2 is SFDVKD. This CDR3 is 16 amino acids long. Here the CDR3 DNA reads TGTGCCACCCGCTCAGGGGGCACAGGGGCGAACACTGAAGCTTTCTTT. Amino acids: CATRSGGTGANTEAFF.

This clonotype was observed many times. V usage is TRBV30 and J usage is TRBJ1-1; 7 bases match TRBD1. Per the germline V gene, CDR1 is GTSNPN and CDR2 is SVGIG (reference sequence). The CDR3 has 14 amino acids. V was clipped by 7 bases and J by 1 base; unmatched bases: 9. CDR3 in DNA: TGTGCCTCCCGGTGGGGGGACAGGAACACTGAAGCTTTCTTT. Translation gives CASRWGDRNTEAFF.

As concerns this clonotype: A much larger clonotype is one base distant, so this may be a read error. The conserved phenylalanine or tryptophan is not found at the CDR3 terminus, so this likely reflects a read error. The CDR3 sequence is CASSQGTTGNTEAFL. The CDR3 coding sequence is TGTGCCAGCAGCCAGGGGACCACGGGGAACACTGAAGCTTTCCTT. The chain couples TRBV3-1 to TRBJ1-1, with D maybe TRBD1 (5 bases). The germline CDR1 and CDR2 sequences are LGHDT and YNNKEL (reference sequence). CDR3 size: 15 residues. The V and J ends lost 3 bases and 1 base respectively, with 12 bases between them.

This clonotype was counted ten times or more. The chain combines TRBV7-9 with TRBJ1-4; D not certain. Germline V lookup: CDR1 SEHNR, CDR2 FQNEAQ (reference sequence). The CDR3 sequence is 13 residues long. The V end lost 5 bases, the J end lost 6 bases, and 10 bases lay between the germline ends. CDR3 DNA: TGTGCCAGCAGCCCGGGATACGATGAAAAACTGTTTTTT. It codes for CASSPGYDEKLFF.

This clonotype was seen ten or more times. The chain carries TRBV27 and TRBJ2-7; TRBD1 matches at 8 bases. From germline, CDR1 is MNHEY and CDR2 SMNVEV (reference sequence). The CDR3 totals 15 residues. Unmatched junction bases numbered 5, after V lost 0 bases and J lost 4 bases. CDR3 nucleotides: TGTGCCAGCAGTTTATCAGCCACAGGGGGGTACGAGCAGTACTTC. Translating gives CASSLSATGGYEQYF.

The sample holds many counts of this clonotype. The chain has TRBV20-1 and TRBJ2-1; 7 nucleotides align to TRBD2. There are 15 residues in the CDR3. Germline trimming cut 5 bases from V and 6 bases from J; bases unmatched to any gene: 13. Germline CDR1 reads DFQATT; CDR2 reads SNEGSKA (reference sequence). The CDR3 sequence: CSAGEVAGGGNEQFF. The CDR3 nucleotides are TGCAGTGCTGGGGAAGTAGCGGGTGGGGGCAATGAGCAGTTCTTC.

The genes are TRBV5-1 and TRBJ1-1; TRBD1 is a possible D gene (6 bases). This CDR3 comprises 14 residues. V was cut by 4 bases and J by 1 base, with 11 bases left in between. Germline CDR1 SGHRS, CDR2 YFSETQ. As DNA, the CDR3 is TGCGCCAGCAGCACTGGACAGTGGAACACTGAAGCTTTCTTT. It is translated as CASSTGQWNTEAFF.

There are many counts of this clonotype. The chain combines TRBV6-1 with TRBJ1-2, with TRBD1 matching over 9 bases. V trimming: 5 bases; J trimming: 6 bases; junction bases outside the gene matches: 10. This CDR3 has 15 residues. Germline V gives CDR1 MNHNS, CDR2 SASEGT. The CDR3 DNA reads TGTGCCAGCAGTCGCCGTGGCGGGACAGGGAATGGCTACACCTTC. It specifies CASSRRGGTGNGYTF.

This clonotype was counted ten times or more. CDR3 protein: CASRGGPQEQYF. In DNA form, the CDR3 reads TGTGCCAGCAGAGGGGGACCTCAAGAGCAGTACTTC. This chain uses TRBV28 with TRBJ2-7; D might be TRBD1 (6 bases). This CDR3 comprises 12 residues. Per the germline V gene, CDR1 is MDHEN and CDR2 is SYDVKM. Trimming pared 6 bases from V and 7 bases from J, leaving 13 bases between.

At least ten counts were recorded for this clonotype. The J gene is TRBJ2-1, the V gene TRBV6-1, with TRBD1 matching over 7 bases. The CDR3 sequence is 14 residues long. Germline trimming cut 5 bases from V and 5 bases from J; bases unmatched to any gene: 6. The germline CDR1 and CDR2 sequences are MNHNS and SASEGT. The CDR3 loop is CASSQQGPNNEQFF. For the CDR3, the DNA is TGTGCCAGCAGTCAACAGGGGCCGAACAATGAGCAGTTCTTC.

This clonotype has only a few counts. The rearrangement links TRBV6-1 to TRBJ1-5, with D perhaps matching TRBD1 (5 bases). Per germline, CDR1 MNHNS and CDR2 SASEGT. V was pared by 3 bases and J by 1 base, with 7 bases between. This CDR3 contains 14 residues. CDR3 DNA: TGTGCCAGCAGTGACAGGGAGAGCAATCAGCCCCAGCATTTT. This encodes CASSDRESNQPQHF.

This clonotype appeared many times. The chain couples TRBV6-6 to TRBJ1-1, with a possible D match to TRBD1 (6 bases). The CDR3 has 14 amino acids. V was shortened by 2 bases and J by 4 bases, with 11 bases between the two germline ends. From germline, CDR1 is MNHNY and CDR2 SVGAGI (reference sequence). In nucleotides, the CDR3 is TGTGCCAGCAGTTACCTTTCGGACAGCACTGAAGCTTTCTTT. This translates into CASSYLSDSTEAFF.

The V gene is TRBV7-9, the J gene TRBJ1-4; D unclear. Trimming shortened V by 4 bases and J by 8 bases, and 14 bases separated the two germline ends. This CDR3 is built from 14 residues. The germline V gene has CDR1 SEHNR and CDR2 FQNEAQ (reference sequence). The DNA for the CDR3 is TGTGCCAGCAGCTCGAGGGAAACGACGGAAAAACTGTTTTTT. Amino acid sequence: CASSSRETTEKLFF.

This clonotype was counted ten times or more. The rearrangement joins TRBV27 to TRBJ2-7; D is possibly TRBD2 (6 bases). V lost 9 bases and J lost 3, with 18 bases in between. Germline values: CDR1 MNHEY, CDR2 SMNVEV (reference sequence). This CDR3 has 14 residues. CDR3 residues: CARPRRRGGYEQYF. CDR3 sequence (DNA): TGTGCCAGGCCCCGTAGGCGGGGTGGCTACGAGCAGTACTTC.

This clonotype was seen repeatedly, ten times or more. The chain recombines TRBV6-2 or TRBV6-3 with TRBJ1-2, with 9 bases that match TRBD1. The CDR3 has 14 residues. The junction had 6 bases not matched to a gene; V was cut back by 2 bases and J by 8 bases. Looked up from germline, CDR1 is MNHEY and CDR2 is SVGEGT. CDR3 sequence (DNA): TGTGCCAGCAGTTACAAGGGACAGGGTGAAGGCTACACCTTC. This sequence encodes CASSYKGQGEGYTF.

The table lists this clonotype with a few counts. CDR3 in amino acids: CASSLKPETPLHF. In DNA, the CDR3 is TGTGCCAGCAGTTTAAAACCCGAAACACCCCTCCACTTT. V is TRBV28 and J is TRBJ1-6; no definite D call. V lost 2 bases to trimming and J lost 11 bases, with 10 bases between them. This CDR3 spans 13 amino acids. Germline CDR1 is MDHEN and CDR2 is SYDVKM.